This paragraph covers one T cell receptor beta chain sequence. This sample was included in a study of siplizumab effects on memory and regulatory T cells. The ends lost 3 bases at V and 7 bases at J; junction bases unmatched: 9. Germline V CDR1 and CDR2: SGHDT, YYEEEE. This CDR3 is built from 15 residues. Assay used: immunoSEQ multiplex PCR; TCRdb lists only in-frame clones, some missing. The sample has fewer than 30,000 clones; approximately 82% are singletons. The chain combines TRBV5-6 with TRBJ2-1, with 8 bases identical to TRBD2. This sequence was found in a human donor in good health. Sequenced sample: memory CD4+ T cells sorted from blood. The CDR3 region has the DNA TGTGCCAGCAGCTCGCCCAGCGGGAGCTTGAATGAGCAGTTCTTC. The encoded protein is CASSSPSGSLNEQFF.